These 31 T cell receptor beta chains came from one sample sequenced in a study of CXCR3-negative and CXCR3-positive naive CD8 T cells. Whole-study results and caveats: Against CXCR3-negative naive cells, CXCR3-positive naive cells showed more hydrophobic TRB CDR3s.

Their antigens are not known. The TRB cDNA libraries were prepared by 5' RACE with UMI labels. TCRdb reworked the 5' RACE reads into one entry per CDR3 protein, no DNA. The table lists 65,000 to 90,000 distinct CDR3 sequences. The material sequenced was naive CXCR3+ CD8+ T cells from blood. Subset in this sample: CD45RO-CCR7+CD27+CD95- naive CD8+ T cells expressing CXCR3 (TNR3+). The origin of the receptors is a human donor in good health. Some clones in this sample may be carry-over from other donors' samples.

The CDR3 reads CASSPPFVGSSYNEQFF. The rearrangement joins TRBV11-2 to TRBJ2-1. This CDR3 has 17 amino acids. The germline CDR1 and CDR2 sequences are SGHAT and FQNNGV.

This sequence joins TRBV11-2 and TRBJ2-5. CDR1 and CDR2 (germline): SGHAT, FQNNGV. The CDR3 spans 14 residues. This CDR3 reads CASSSGRGQETQYF.

The gene calls are TRBV12-3 or TRBV12-4 and TRBJ2-7; absent DNA, TCRdb's TRBD1 call cannot be checked. The CDR3 consists of 16 residues. CDR3: CASSATGGANSYEQYF.

The chain is built from TRBV19 and TRBJ2-1; the TRBD1 assignment by TCRdb is unverifiable without DNA. CDR1 is LNHDA, CDR2 SQIVND, per germline (reference sequence). The CDR3 loop spans 15 amino acids. The CDR3 loop is CASQPEQGSYNEQFF.

The genes are TRBV18 and TRBJ2-7; TCRdb reports TRBD2, a call that lacks DNA to check it against. From germline, CDR1 is KGHSH and CDR2 LQKENI. The CDR3 loop spans 15 amino acids. CDR3 sequence reads: CASSPPGTLPHEQYF.

This CDR3 reads CASSLLAGGFYNEQFF. The rearrangement uses TRBV5-5 and TRBJ2-1; TCRdb proposes TRBD2, but this gene call is untestable without DNA. The CDR3 has 16 amino acids. The germline gives CDR1 SGHKS, CDR2 YYEKEE (reference sequence).

The chain employs TRBV20-1 and TRBJ2-3. Per germline, CDR1 DFQATT and CDR2 SNEGSKA (reference sequence). The CDR3 sequence is 17 residues long. CDR3 region: CSADPPQTLGLFDTQYF.

This chain connects TRBV20-1 to TRBJ1-5. This CDR3 is 12 amino acids long. From germline, CDR1 is DFQATT and CDR2 SNEGSKA (reference sequence). CDR3 residues: CSERHSNQPQHF.

The chain recombines TRBV13 with TRBJ2-7; the D gene TCRdb calls, TRBD2, cannot be checked with no DNA. Germline-derived CDR1 and CDR2 are PRHDT and FYEKMQ (reference sequence). The CDR3 loop spans 13 amino acids. CDR3 region: CASSLTSFSEQYF.

The chain couples TRBV29-1 to TRBJ2-1; as DNA is missing, the TRBD2 call by TCRdb cannot be tested. The CDR3 covers 15 residues. In germline, CDR1 is SQVTM, CDR2 ANQGSEA. The CDR3 loop reads CSVEPGLADYNEQFF.

This chain connects TRBV15 to TRBJ2-1; the D call of TRBD2 rests on TCRdb alone, since no DNA is present to check it. The germline gives CDR1 LNHNV, CDR2 YYDKDF (reference sequence). This CDR3 is built from 11 residues. The chain's CDR3 is CATSEGNEQFF.

The rearrangement joins TRBV4-1 to TRBJ1-2. This CDR3 contains 15 residues. Per the germline V gene, CDR1 is MGHRA and CDR2 is YSYEKL. The CDR3 loop is CAISQDGKLNYGYTF.

This chain joins TRBV12-3 or TRBV12-4 and TRBJ2-7; TCRdb's D call, TRBD1, is unchecked because there is no DNA. There are 13 residues in the CDR3. Here the CDR3 reads CASSEGQIYEQYF.

This rearrangement joins TRBV5-1 to TRBJ1-1. The CDR3 has 11 amino acids. Germline values: CDR1 SGHRS, CDR2 YFSETQ. CDR3 amino acids: CASSSLTEAFF.

The V and J genes are TRBV20-1 and TRBJ2-7. The CDR3 covers 14 residues. CDR1 is DFQATT and CDR2 is SNEGSKA in the germline V gene (reference sequence). This CDR3 is CSARGQMSSYEQYF.

J is TRBJ1-1 and V is TRBV6-5; TCRdb proposes TRBD1, but this gene call is untestable without DNA. Germline-derived CDR1 and CDR2 are MNHEY and SVGAGI. This CDR3 spans 15 amino acids. Here the CDR3 reads CASSHPPGQGRKAFF.

The chain recombines TRBV15 with TRBJ2-2. From germline, CDR1 is LNHNV and CDR2 YYDKDF (reference sequence). There are 16 residues in the CDR3. CDR3 region: CATSRVTIANTGELFF.

The genes are TRBV30 and TRBJ2-1; absent DNA, TCRdb's TRBD2 call cannot be checked. The CDR3 has 12 amino acids. Germline CDR1 and CDR2: GTSNPN and SVGIG (reference sequence). The CDR3 spells CAWSDQRDEQFF.

V gene TRBV2 combines with J gene TRBJ2-1; the TCRdb call, TRBD1, lacks DNA for checking. This CDR3 spans 15 amino acids. Germline CDR1 SNHLY, CDR2 FYNNEI. CDR3: CASSERLGGDNEQFF. The entire variable domain, with the rest obtained from reference TRBV2 and TRBJ2-1, is as follows: EPEVTQTPSHQVTQMGQEVILRCVPISNHLYFYWYRQILGQKVEFLVSFYNNEISEKSEIFDDQFSVERPDGSNFTLKIRSTKLEDSAMYFCASSERLGGDNEQFFGPGTRLTVL.

The CDR3 sequence is CASSQAGAYYNEQFF. V usage is TRBV4-3 and J usage is TRBJ2-1; TCRdb proposes TRBD2, but this gene call is untestable without DNA. Germline V gene data show CDR1 as LGHNA and CDR2 as YSLEER. This CDR3 has 15 residues.

The gene calls are TRBV4-3 and TRBJ1-1. Per germline, CDR1 LGHNA and CDR2 YSLEER. The CDR3 runs 15 residues. Here the CDR3 reads CASSQLWGGNTEAFF.

CDR3 in amino acids: CAIFGPQGNTEAFF. The rearrangement uses TRBV7-9 and TRBJ1-1. The CDR3 spans 14 residues. CDR1 and CDR2 from the germline V gene are SEHNR and FQNEAQ (reference sequence).

The chain uses TRBV4-1 and TRBJ1-1. This CDR3 is built from 13 residues. Germline V lookup: CDR1 MGHRA, CDR2 YSYEKL. The CDR3: CASSQWRNTEAFF.

The rearrangement joins TRBV11-2 to TRBJ2-1. The CDR3 totals 14 residues. Germline lookup yields CDR1 SGHAT and CDR2 FQNNGV. CDR3 residues: CASSLDLTDNEQFF.

The CDR3: CASSPPLNSYEQYF. The chain recombines TRBV5-6 with TRBJ2-7; TCRdb gives TRBD1 as the D gene, but with no DNA this cannot be confirmed. In germline, CDR1 is SGHDT, CDR2 YYEEEE. CDR3 size: 14 residues.

The CDR3 sequence: CASGQGVNQPQHF. The gene calls are TRBV27 and TRBJ1-5; without DNA, the TCRdb call of TRBD1 cannot be checked. CDR1 is MNHEY and CDR2 is SMNVEV in the germline V gene (reference sequence). The CDR3 has 13 residues.

This chain connects TRBV5-6 to TRBJ2-1; TCRdb's assignment of TRBD1 cannot be checked, as there is no DNA. The germline CDR1 and CDR2 sequences are SGHDT and YYEEEE. The CDR3 spans 13 residues. The CDR3 sequence is CASSLLSGNEQFF. The full variable domain, completed using reference TRBV5-6 and TRBJ2-1, is DAGVTQSPTHLIKTRGQQVTLRCSPKSGHDTVSWYQQALGQGPQFIFQYYEEEERQRGNFPDRFSGHQFPNYSSELNVNALLLGDSALYLCASSLLSGNEQFFGPGTRLTVL.

The chain combines TRBV12-5 with TRBJ2-1; as DNA is missing, the TRBD1 call by TCRdb cannot be tested. Germline CDR1 and CDR2: LGHNT and FRNRAP. The CDR3 covers 14 residues. CDR3 in amino acids: CASGLWTGYDEQFF.

This chain connects TRBV28 to TRBJ2-7; there is no DNA to check the TCRdb D call of TRBD1. The CDR3 loop spans 13 amino acids. Germline V gene lookup returns CDR1 MDHEN and CDR2 SYDVKM. The CDR3 loop reads CASCLPRYDEQYF.

The chain is built from TRBV6-2 or TRBV6-3 and TRBJ1-1. From germline, CDR1 is MNHEY and CDR2 SVGEGT. The CDR3 is 17 residues long. The CDR3 spells CASSYSIDSVKDTEAFF.

The V call is TRBV27, the J call TRBJ2-1; absent DNA, TCRdb's TRBD1 call cannot be checked. This CDR3 contains 15 residues. The germline gives CDR1 MNHEY, CDR2 SMNVEV (reference sequence). CDR3 sequence reads: CASSSGTVSYNEQFF.